A single sample gave rise to the 22 T cell receptor beta chains below, sequenced in a study of cytomegalovirus exposure and HLA in healthy donors. Sequenced by immunoSEQ multiplex PCR; TCRdb stores in-frame clones only, minus some. The repertoire holds 90,000 to 110,000 clones, about 90% seen once, with about 2% in the top ten. Sequenced material: PBMCs. The source of these receptors is a woman younger than 35 in good health and CMV-seronegative.

The V call is TRBV5-8, the J call TRBJ1-2; 7 bases line up with TRBD1. From germline, CDR1 is SGHTS and CDR2 YDEGEE. The CDR3 is 14 amino acids. J lost 4 bases, V lost 3 bases, and 6 bases had no gene match. DNA for the CDR3: TGTGCCAGCAGCTCTTGGACAGGTAGCTATGGCTACACCTTC. It encodes CASSSWTGSYGYTF.

The chain combines TRBV6-4 with TRBJ1-1; 9 nucleotides match TRBD1. Unmatched junction bases numbered 0, after V lost 6 bases and J lost 7 bases. This CDR3 is built from 11 residues. Germline V gives CDR1 MRHNA, CDR2 SNTAGT. In nucleotides, the CDR3 is TGTGCCAGCAGGGACAGGGGTGAAGCTTTCTTT. It encodes CASRDRGEAFF.

This clone was seen only once. The chain combines TRBV6-5 with TRBJ2-1, with D perhaps matching TRBD2 (7 bases). V lost 4 bases to trimming and J lost 5 bases, with 12 bases between them. The V gene's germline CDR1 is MNHEY and CDR2 SVGAGI. This CDR3 is 14 amino acids long. The CDR3, as DNA: TGTGCCAGCAGTTTCAGGCGGGGGCACAATGAGCAGTTCTTC. Encoded protein: CASSFRRGHNEQFF.

The V call is TRBV7-9, the J call TRBJ2-1; D is ambiguous. Germline CDR1 reads SEHNR; CDR2 reads FQNEAQ (reference sequence). With 5 bases removed from V and 7 bases from J, the gap between germline ends came to 30 bases. The CDR3 runs to 19 residues. CDR3 DNA: TGTGCCAGCAGCCCCACCGAGGTCACGGTGTCCACTAACGTGAATGAGCAGTTCTTC. This gives the protein CASSPTEVTVSTNVNEQFF.

This sequence joins TRBV6-5 and TRBJ1-3; the D is unclear. The CDR3 consists of 15 residues. Looked up from germline, CDR1 is MNHEY and CDR2 is SVGAGI. V lost 9 bases to trimming and J lost 0 bases, with 15 bases between them. DNA for the CDR3: TGTGCCAGTCACGCCGCGCGGGGCTCTGGAAACACCATATATTTT. Protein sequence: CASHAARGSGNTIYF.

This rearrangement joins TRBV23-1 to TRBJ2-7, with 7 bases aligning to TRBD2. TRBV23-1 is flagged as an ORF with uncertain function. Trimming took 0 bases from V and 3 from J; bases not matched to a gene: 5. The CDR3 runs to 15 residues. CDR3 protein: CASSQSLADHYEQYF. The DNA for the CDR3 is TGCGCCAGCAGTCAATCTCTAGCGGATCACTACGAGCAGTACTTC.

V is TRBV29-1 and J is TRBJ1-3; 7 bases fit TRBD1. CDR1 and CDR2 (germline): SQVTM, ANQGSEA. The CDR3 is made up of 14 amino acids. The J segment lost 0 bases and the V segment lost 7 bases, leaving 6 bases of the junction unmatched. The CDR3 sequence is CSAYTGDSGNTIYF. Here the CDR3 DNA reads TGCAGCGCCTATACAGGGGACTCTGGAAACACCATATATTTT.

The chain joins TRBV25-1 to TRBJ1-2, with TRBD1 matching over 9 bases. Germline lookup yields CDR1 MGHDK and CDR2 SYGVNS. The CDR3 consists of 14 residues. With V trimmed by 6 bases and J by 2 bases, 4 bases remained unmatched. The CDR3 nucleotides read TGTGCCAGCAGCAGAGACAGGGGGAACTATGGCTACACCTTC. This gives the protein CASSRDRGNYGYTF.

The chain recombines TRBV13 with TRBJ2-1; D uncertain. The CDR3 consists of 10 residues. V lost 1 base and J lost 10, with 2 bases in between. CDR1 is PRHDT, CDR2 FYEKMQ, per germline (reference sequence). The CDR3, as DNA: TGTGCCAGCAGCTTAGTAGAGCAGTTCTTC. Translating gives CASSLVEQFF.

CDR3 DNA sequence: TGTGCCAGCAGCTCAGACCCTTCCGGCGGAGGCACAGATACGCAGTATTTT. It specifies CASSSDPSGGGTDTQYF. J is TRBJ2-3 and V is TRBV7-8; D ambiguous. This CDR3 contains 17 residues. The V and J ends lost 4 bases and 1 base respectively, with 18 bases between them. Looked up from germline, CDR1 is SGHVS and CDR2 is FQNEAQ. The full variable domain, its missing parts supplied by reference TRBV7-8 and TRBJ2-3, is GAGVSQSPRYKVAKRGQDVALRCDPISGHVSLFWYQQALGQGPEFLTYFQNEAQLDKSGLPSDRFFAERPEGSVSTLKIQRTQQEDSAVYLCASSSDPSGGGTDTQYFGPGTRLTVL.

The rearrangement uses TRBV4-3 and TRBJ1-1; D possibly corresponds to TRBD1 (6 bases). V was shortened by 0 bases and J by 1 base, with 12 bases between the two germline ends. The CDR3 has 16 amino acids. Germline values: CDR1 LGHNA, CDR2 YSLEER. The CDR3 bases are TGCGCCAGCAGCCAAGATTTGAGGGGGGGGAACACTGAAGCTTTCTTT. Translation: CASSQDLRGGNTEAFF.

The V call is TRBV30, the J call TRBJ2-2; tentative D call: TRBD1 (8 bases). Trimming cost V 5 bases and J 3 bases, with 19 bases left between them. This CDR3 region has 16 residues. Germline CDR1 and CDR2: GTSNPN and SVGIG (reference sequence). DNA of the CDR3: TGTGCCTGGCAACCCACAGGGGGAGGGTACACCGGGGAGCTGTTTTTT. The encoded protein is CAWQPTGGGYTGELFF.

CDR3 DNA sequence: TGTGCCAGCAGCGTAACAAGCGGGAGGGCCCGTCAAGAGCAGTACTTC. Its translation: CASSVTSGRARQEQYF. The chain has TRBV9 and TRBJ2-7; 10 bases are a match to TRBD2. This CDR3 has 16 residues. J lost 7 bases, V lost 1 base, and 11 bases had no gene match. From germline, CDR1 is SGDLS and CDR2 YYNGEE.

This sequence joins TRBV27 and TRBJ2-7; the match to TRBD1 covers 12 bases. The J segment lost 3 bases and the V segment lost 5 bases, leaving 11 bases of the junction unmatched. Per germline, CDR1 MNHEY and CDR2 SMNVEV (reference sequence). CDR3 length: 17 amino acids. CDR3 DNA sequence: TGTGCCAGCAGTGACCCGGGACAGGGGGCGGCTCTCTACGAGCAGTACTTC. It translates to CASSDPGQGAALYEQYF.

CDR3 protein: CASGLAYNEQFF. The CDR3 DNA reads as TGTGCCAGCGGACTAGCTTACAATGAGCAGTTCTTC. This chain connects TRBV2 to TRBJ2-1, with TRBD2 identical over 8 bases. J was trimmed by 4 bases and V by 8 bases; bases with no gene match: 1. Germline V gene sequence: CDR1 SNHLY, CDR2 FYNNEI. The CDR3 extends over 12 amino acids.

In regard to this clone: This same CDR3 is encoded by further DNA sequences in the sample. The V and J genes are TRBV7-6 and TRBJ2-5, with TRBD2 identical over 7 bases. After removal of 2 bases from V and 1 base from J, the junction contained 4 bases not matched to a gene. The CDR3 covers 15 residues. Looked up from germline, CDR1 is SGHVS and CDR2 is FNYEAQ. For the CDR3, the DNA is TGTGCCAGCAGCTTATTTTCGGGGGGCCAAGAGACCCAGTACTTC. Translating gives CASSLFSGGQETQYF.

In this sample, this clone turned up once. The genes are TRBV28 and TRBJ2-3, with TRBD1 as a possible D gene (5 bases). This CDR3 is built from 13 residues. Germline V gene data show CDR1 as MDHEN and CDR2 as SYDVKM. Deletions cut 2 bases from V and 6 bases from J, with 9 bases between. The CDR3 region has the DNA TGTGCCAGCAGTTTAGGTTCAGGGGATACGCAGTATTTT. It yields the protein CASSLGSGDTQYF.

The CDR3 region is CASSVGLSREQYF. For the CDR3, the DNA is TGTGCCAGCAGCGTGGGACTTTCTCGGGAGCAGTACTTC. The chain is built from TRBV9 and TRBJ2-7, with D possibly TRBD2 on 6 matching bases. The CDR3 is made up of 13 amino acids. The germline V and J ends were trimmed by 2 bases and 7 bases, with 13 bases remaining between them. Germline CDR1 reads SGDLS; CDR2 reads YYNGEE.

J is TRBJ1-2 and V is TRBV7-6; possibly TRBD1 for D (5 bases). V was shortened by 1 base and J by 4 bases, with 13 bases between the two germline ends. Germline CDR1 and CDR2: SGHVS and FNYEAQ. This CDR3 contains 15 residues. The CDR3 protein is CASSLGPGGGYGYTF. The CDR3 DNA follows: TGTGCCAGCAGCTTAGGGCCGGGGGGAGGCTATGGCTACACCTTC.

This clone showed up just once. The rearrangement links TRBV5-5 to TRBJ1-2; 7 nucleotides align to TRBD1. Per germline, CDR1 SGHKS and CDR2 YYEKEE (reference sequence). This CDR3 region has 14 residues. V shed 0 bases and J 7 bases; nucleotides not matched to a gene: 6. The CDR3 region has the DNA TGTGCCAGCAGCTTGGCCACAGGGGCAGGTGGCTACACCTTC. Translation gives CASSLATGAGGYTF.

The chain combines TRBV30 with TRBJ2-1, with a possible D match to TRBD1 (6 bases). Trimming left V 3 bases short and J 5 bases short, with 17 bases between. Germline assignment: CDR1 GTSNPN and CDR2 SVGIG (reference sequence). This CDR3 has 15 amino acids. As DNA, the CDR3 is TGTGCCTGGAGAACGGGCAGGGGTATGGACAATGAGCAGTTCTTC. It encodes CAWRTGRGMDNEQFF.

This clone has only one observation. The V call is TRBV19, the J call TRBJ2-5; D not certain. Trimming took 5 bases from V and 4 from J, leaving 14 bases between them. In germline, CDR1 is LNHDA, CDR2 SQIVND (reference sequence). The length of the CDR3 is 14 residues. CDR3 bases: TGTGCCAGTAGTCCTGACCAGGTTAGAGAGACCCAGTACTTC. Its translation is CASSPDQVRETQYF.